This T cell receptor beta chain was sequenced in a study of tumor-infiltrating lymphocytes in oesophageal squamous cell carcinoma. This clonotype was detected only a few times. Given a much more abundant clone one base away, this may be a read error. TCRdb independently ran MiXCR on the PCR reads; one entry per CDR3 protein. Of 18,000 or so distinct CDR3 sequences in the sample, less than 50% were seen once. Germline V gives CDR1 LNHDA, CDR2 SQIVND (reference sequence). The CDR3 sequence is 14 residues long. Trimming left V 7 bases short and J 7 bases short, with 20 bases between. The sample was esophageal tumor tissue. This clonotype was obtained from a male donor with esophageal squamous cell carcinoma. The chain recombines TRBV19 with TRBJ2-7, with D perhaps TRBD2 (6 bases). DNA for the CDR3: TGTGCCAGTACGGTGGGAGGTACTTACAATGAGCAGTACTTC. Translating gives CASTVGGTYNEQYF.